These T cell receptor beta chains were read from a single sample in a study of beta chain features in type 1 diabetes. Sequencing used immunoSEQ multiplex PCR; TCRdb keeps in-frame clones, though not all of them. Of about 130,000 clones in the sample, roughly 10% were seen once. The specimen sequenced was central memory CD4+ T cells from blood. The receptors come from a man aged 25 to 40 with type 1 diabetes. Each CDR3 is given with its conserved first and last residue. The D gene is left open where the match is weak. Size is stated for part of the rows, as once, few or many counts, or as a class when the clone is expanded.

>TRBV20-1|TRBJ2-4|.|.
CSALRDSQYF
TGCAGTGCTCTCAGGGACTCTCAGTACTTC
>TRBV30|TRBJ1-1|.|.
CAWSVGGGTEAFF
TGTGCCTGGAGTGTAGGCGGGGGCACTGAAGCTTTCTTT
>TRBV18|TRBJ2-2|.|few
CASSGGRSNTGELFF
TGTGCCAGCTCCGGCGGGCGGAGCAACACCGGGGAGCTGTTTTTT
>TRBV7-2|TRBJ2-7|.|few
CASSRMTGSSYEQYF
TGTGCCAGCAGCCGGATGACGGGGAGCTCCTACGAGCAGTACTTC
>TRBV10-3|TRBJ2-6|.|.
CAISENEAGANVLTF
TGTGCCATCAGTGAAAACGAGGCTGGGGCCAACGTCCTGACTTTC
>TRBV5-8|TRBJ2-5|TRBD1|few
CASSWGQIQETQYF
TGTGCCAGCAGCTGGGGACAGATCCAAGAGACCCAGTACTTC
>TRBV9|TRBJ1-1|TRBD1|.
CASSEQGFTEAFF
TGTGCCAGCAGCGAACAGGGGTTCACTGAAGCTTTCTTT
>TRBV15|TRBJ2-1|.|.
CATSRARVGEQFF
TGTGCCACCAGCAGAGCCAGGGTGGGTGAGCAGTTCTTC
>TRBV5-6|TRBJ2-7|.|.
CASSLDRSYEQYF
TGTGCCAGCAGCTTGGACAGGTCTTACGAGCAGTACTTC
>TRBV6-5|TRBJ2-1|.|.
CASSPGQAYNEQFF
TGTGCCAGCAGCCCCGGACAAGCCTACAATGAGCAGTTCTTC
>TRBV20-1|TRBJ1-2|.|few
CSARTDYGYTF
TGCAGTGCCCGTACGGACTATGGCTACACCTTC
>TRBV7-2|TRBJ2-7|TRBD2|.
CASSRLAGPLTYEQYF
TGTGCCAGCAGCCGTCTAGCGGGCCCTTTAACATACGAGCAGTACTTC
>TRBV7-2|TRBJ2-1|.|few
CASSLDPEREQFF
TGTGCCAGCAGCTTAGACCCGGAGAGGGAGCAGTTCTTC
>TRBV5-1|TRBJ2-4|TRBD2|.
CASSLGRLLAVRDKNIQYF
TGCGCCAGCAGCTTGGGACGTCTACTAGCGGTGCGGGACAAAAACATTCAGTACTTC
>TRBV5-1|TRBJ1-4|.|.
CASSLWGREVDEKLFF
TGCGCCAGCAGCTTGTGGGGCCGGGAGGTGGATGAAAAACTGTTTTTT
>TRBV28|TRBJ2-2|.|.
CASSPGHINRELFF
TGTGCCAGCAGCCCCGGACACATTAATAGGGAGCTGTTTTTT
>TRBV7-2|TRBJ1-2|.|.
CASSPHRIGDYGYTF
TGTGCCAGCAGCCCCCACAGGATAGGAGACTATGGCTACACCTTC
>TRBV18|TRBJ1-6|.|.
CASSPLVGGVDLHF
TGTGCCAGCTCACCATTGGTGGGAGGTGTGGACCTCCACTTT
>TRBV6-1|TRBJ2-1|.|few
CASRTFQDEQFF
TGTGCCAGCAGAACATTCCAGGATGAGCAGTTCTTC
>TRBV6-6|TRBJ2-1|.|.
CASSYSSYNEQFF
TGTGCCAGCAGTTACTCTAGTTACAATGAGCAGTTCTTC
>TRBV28|TRBJ1-3|.|.
CASSLFTGYANTIYF
TGTGCCAGCAGTTTATTCACAGGGTATGCAAACACCATATATTTT
>TRBV29-1|TRBJ2-3|TRBD1|few
CSVEDWTGGGDTQYF
TGCAGCGTTGAAGATTGGACAGGGGGCGGAGATACGCAGTATTTT
>TRBV11-1|TRBJ2-7|.|.
CASSFAETGEQYF
TGTGCCAGCAGCTTCGCCGAGACGGGAGAGCAGTACTTC
>TRBV5-4|TRBJ1-2|.|few
CASSLWGPLYGYTF
TGTGCCAGCAGCTTGTGGGGCCCCCTCTATGGCTACACCTTC
>TRBV4-3|TRBJ2-1|.|.
CASSSKLAVREQFF
TGCGCCAGCAGCTCTAAGTTGGCGGTTAGGGAGCAGTTCTTC
>TRBV5-1|TRBJ2-7|TRBD1|few
CASSVGTGGNEQYF
TGCGCCAGCAGCGTTGGGACAGGGGGCAACGAGCAGTACTTC
>TRBV4-2|TRBJ1-6|TRBD1|few
CASSQETGPGSPLHF
TGTGCCAGCAGCCAAGAGACAGGGCCGGGTTCACCCCTCCACTTT
>TRBV5-4|TRBJ2-7|TRBD2|.
CASSLAGNGEQYF
TGTGCCAGCAGCTTAGCGGGAAACGGGGAGCAGTACTTC
>TRBV18|TRBJ2-3|TRBD2|many
CASSPFLSGGSTDTQYF
TGTGCCAGCTCACCATTCCTTAGCGGGGGAAGCACAGATACGCAGTATTTT
>TRBV28|TRBJ2-5|.|few
CASSFRTFQYF
TGTGCCAGCAGTTTCAGGACTTTCCAGTACTTC
>TRBV2|TRBJ1-1|TRBD1|few
CASSEQGARNTEAFF
TGTGCCAGCAGCGAACAGGGGGCGAGGAACACTGAAGCTTTCTTT
>TRBV4-3|TRBJ1-3|.|.
CASSRNKGDSGNTIYF
TGCGCCAGCAGCCGTAATAAGGGGGACTCTGGAAACACCATATATTTT
>TRBV7-9|TRBJ1-4|.|.
CASSLAAATNEKLFF
TGTGCCAGCAGCTTAGCGGCGGCAACTAATGAAAAACTGTTTTTT
>TRBV5-6|TRBJ1-2|.|.
CASSLGRGYGYTF
TGTGCCAGCAGCTTAGGACGGGGCTATGGCTACACCTTC
>TRBV11-3|TRBJ2-3|.|few
CASSLGSAGSQYF
TGTGCCAGCAGCTTAGGATCGGCGGGTTCTCAGTATTTT
>TRBV30|TRBJ1-5|.|.
CAWSVSGGYQPQHF
TGTGCCTGGAGTGTATCGGGGGGCTATCAGCCCCAGCATTTT
>TRBV6-5|TRBJ2-2|.|.
CASRTQGGELFF
TGTGCCAGCAGGACACAGGGAGGGGAGCTGTTTTTT
>TRBV20-1|TRBJ1-4|.|few
CVAATNEKLFF
TGCGTAGCAGCAACTAATGAAAAACTGTTTTTT
>TRBV28|TRBJ1-2|TRBD1|few
CASSLGTGHYGYTF
TGTGCCAGCAGTTTGGGGACAGGGCATTATGGCTACACCTTC
>TRBV2|TRBJ1-2|.|.
CASSDLRTLYGYTF
TGTGCCAGCAGTGATCTGAGGACACTCTATGGCTACACCTTC
>TRBV9|TRBJ2-5|.|many
CASSVYSEETQYF
TGTGCCAGCAGCGTGTATTCCGAAGAGACCCAGTACTTC
>TRBV5-4|TRBJ1-5|TRBD1|few
CASSRRQGEPQHF
TGTGCCAGCAGCCGCCGACAGGGAGAGCCCCAGCATTTT
>TRBV12-5|TRBJ1-5|.|few
CASGLGTPRGQPQHF
TGTGCTAGTGGTTTGGGTACACCCAGAGGTCAGCCCCAGCATTTT
>TRBV9|TRBJ2-2|TRBD2|few
CASSPQPSGGTGELFF
TGTGCCAGCAGCCCACAACCTTCGGGGGGCACCGGGGAGCTGTTTTTT
>TRBV4-2|TRBJ2-3|TRBD2|few
CASSSGQAGGPDTQYF
TGTGCCAGCAGCTCCGGGCAAGCGGGGGGGCCAGATACGCAGTATTTT
>TRBV27|TRBJ2-7|TRBD2|.
CASRGGSYEQYF
TGTGCCAGCAGGGGAGGGTCCTACGAGCAGTACTTC
>TRBV27|TRBJ1-1|TRBD1|few
CASNLYRTGDQWAFF
TGTGCCAGCAACCTTTATCGGACAGGGGACCAGTGGGCTTTCTTT
>TRBV11-2|TRBJ1-1|TRBD1|.
CASSSSTGGTEAFF
TGTGCCAGCAGCTCAAGTACAGGGGGCACTGAAGCTTTCTTT